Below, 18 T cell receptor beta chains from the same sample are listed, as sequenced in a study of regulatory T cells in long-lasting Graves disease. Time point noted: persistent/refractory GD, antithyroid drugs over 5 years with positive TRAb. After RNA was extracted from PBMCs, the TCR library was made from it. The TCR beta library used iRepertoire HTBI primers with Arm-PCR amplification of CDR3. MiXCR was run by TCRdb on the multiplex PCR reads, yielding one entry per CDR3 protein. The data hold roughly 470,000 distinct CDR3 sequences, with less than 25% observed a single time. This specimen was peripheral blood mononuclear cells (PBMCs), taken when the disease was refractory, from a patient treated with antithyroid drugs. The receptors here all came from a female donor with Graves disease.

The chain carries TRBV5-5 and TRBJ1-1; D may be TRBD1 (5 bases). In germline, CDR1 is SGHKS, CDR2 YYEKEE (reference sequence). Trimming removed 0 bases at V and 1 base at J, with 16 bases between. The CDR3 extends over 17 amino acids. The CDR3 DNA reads TGTGCCAGCAGCTTGGGAAATTACAGGATGCAGAACACTGAAGCTTTCTTT. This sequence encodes CASSLGNYRMQNTEAFF.

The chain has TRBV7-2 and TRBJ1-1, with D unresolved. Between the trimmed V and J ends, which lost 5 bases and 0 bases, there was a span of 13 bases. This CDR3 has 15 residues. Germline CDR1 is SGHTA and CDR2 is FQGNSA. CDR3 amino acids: CASSHPPRMNTEAFF. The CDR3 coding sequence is TGTGCCAGCAGCCACCCCCCCCGGATGAACACTGAAGCTTTCTTT.

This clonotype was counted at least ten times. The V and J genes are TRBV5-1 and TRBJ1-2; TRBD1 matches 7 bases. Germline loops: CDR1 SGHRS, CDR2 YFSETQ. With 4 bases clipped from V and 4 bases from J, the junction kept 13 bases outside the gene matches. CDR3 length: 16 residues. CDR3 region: CASSLMDRGHVYGYTF. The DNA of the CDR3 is TGCGCCAGCAGCCTCATGGATAGGGGGCATGTCTATGGCTACACCTTC. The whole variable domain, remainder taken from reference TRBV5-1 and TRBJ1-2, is KAGVTQTPRYLIKTRGQQVTLSCSPISGHRSVSWYQQTPGQGLQFLFEYFSETQRNKGNFPGRFSGRQFSNSRSEMNVSTLELGDSALYLCASSLMDRGHVYGYTFGSGTRLTVV.

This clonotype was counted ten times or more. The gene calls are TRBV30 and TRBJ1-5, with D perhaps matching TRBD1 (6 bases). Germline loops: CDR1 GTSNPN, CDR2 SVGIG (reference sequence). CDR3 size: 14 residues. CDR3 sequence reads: CALEGGHSNQPQHF. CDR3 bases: TGTGCGCTAGAGGGGGGCCATAGCAATCAGCCCCAGCATTTT.

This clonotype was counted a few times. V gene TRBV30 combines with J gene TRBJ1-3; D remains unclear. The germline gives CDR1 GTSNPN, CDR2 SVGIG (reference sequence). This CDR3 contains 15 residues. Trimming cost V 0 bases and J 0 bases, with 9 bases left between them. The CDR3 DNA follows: TGTGCCTGGAGTGTACGGGCAACCTCTGGAAACACCATATATTTT. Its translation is CAWSVRATSGNTIYF.

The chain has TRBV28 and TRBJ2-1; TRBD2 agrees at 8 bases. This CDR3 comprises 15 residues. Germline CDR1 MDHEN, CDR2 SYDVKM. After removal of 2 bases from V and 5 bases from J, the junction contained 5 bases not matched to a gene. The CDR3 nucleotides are TGTGCCAGCAGTTTAGCAGCGGGAGAGAACAATGAGCAGTTCTTC. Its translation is CASSLAAGENNEQFF.

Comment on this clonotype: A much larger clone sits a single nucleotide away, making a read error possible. The CDR3 is CASSYLAHAGNTIYF. CDR3 sequence (DNA): TGTGCCAGCAGTTACCTTGCGCACGCTGGAAACACCATATATTTT. The chain carries TRBV28 and TRBJ1-3; D ambiguous. The ends were cut back, 4 bases at V and 2 bases at J, with 12 bases in the middle. The CDR3 has 15 residues. The germline gives CDR1 MDHEN, CDR2 SYDVKM.

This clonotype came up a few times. The CDR3: CATSGSRRMNTEAFF. In nucleotides, the CDR3 is TGTGCCACCAGCGGATCACGACGGATGAACACTGAAGCTTTCTTT. V gene TRBV15 combines with J gene TRBJ1-1; D is ambiguous. The CDR3 has 15 amino acids. Trimming pared 5 bases from V and 0 bases from J, leaving 13 bases between. CDR1 and CDR2 (germline): LNHNV, YYDKDF (reference sequence).

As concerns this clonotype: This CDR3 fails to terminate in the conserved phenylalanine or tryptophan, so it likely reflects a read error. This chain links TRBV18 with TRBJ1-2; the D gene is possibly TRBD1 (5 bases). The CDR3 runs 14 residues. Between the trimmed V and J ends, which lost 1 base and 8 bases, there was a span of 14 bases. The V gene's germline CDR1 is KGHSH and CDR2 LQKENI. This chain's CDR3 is CASSPQGDAGGYTS. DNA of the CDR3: TGTGCCAGCTCACCACAAGGGGATGCGGGGGGCTACACCTCC.

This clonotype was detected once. The DNA of the CDR3 is TGTGCCAGTAGTATAGATCTATCGGAGACGCAGAGACAGCCCCAGCATTTT. Protein product: CASSIDLSETQRQPQHF. This chain joins TRBV19 and TRBJ1-5; D unclear. Germline CDR1 and CDR2: LNHDA and SQIVND (reference sequence). The CDR3 length is 17 residues. V lost 0 bases and J lost 7, with 19 bases in between.

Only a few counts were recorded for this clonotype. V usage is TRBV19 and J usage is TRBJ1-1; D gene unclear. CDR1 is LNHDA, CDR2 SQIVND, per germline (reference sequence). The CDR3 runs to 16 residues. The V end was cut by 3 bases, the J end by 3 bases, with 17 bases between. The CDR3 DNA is TGTGCCAGTAGTATTTCAGTTGGCAGTTACTACACTGAAGCTTTCTTT. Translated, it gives CASSISVGSYYTEAFF.

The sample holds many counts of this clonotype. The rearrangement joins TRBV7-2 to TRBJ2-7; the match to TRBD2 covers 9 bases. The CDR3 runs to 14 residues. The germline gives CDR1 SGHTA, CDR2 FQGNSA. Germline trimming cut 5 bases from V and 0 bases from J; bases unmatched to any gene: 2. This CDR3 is CASSLRGGSYEQYF. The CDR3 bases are TGTGCCAGCAGCCTGCGGGGGGGCTCCTACGAGCAGTACTTC.

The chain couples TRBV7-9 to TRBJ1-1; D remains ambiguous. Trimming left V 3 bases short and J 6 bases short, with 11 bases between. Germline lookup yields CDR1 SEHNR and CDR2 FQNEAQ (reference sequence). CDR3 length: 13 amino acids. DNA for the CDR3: TGTGCCAGCAGCTTCCCATCGGGCGCTGAAGCTTTCTTT. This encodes CASSFPSGAEAFF.

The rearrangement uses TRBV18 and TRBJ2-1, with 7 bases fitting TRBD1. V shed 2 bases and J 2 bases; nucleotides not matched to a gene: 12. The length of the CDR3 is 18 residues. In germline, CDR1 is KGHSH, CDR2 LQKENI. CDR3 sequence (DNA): TGTGCCAGCTCACCAATTGCCTTAAACAGGGGCACCTACAATGAGCAGTTCTTC. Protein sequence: CASSPIALNRGTYNEQFF.

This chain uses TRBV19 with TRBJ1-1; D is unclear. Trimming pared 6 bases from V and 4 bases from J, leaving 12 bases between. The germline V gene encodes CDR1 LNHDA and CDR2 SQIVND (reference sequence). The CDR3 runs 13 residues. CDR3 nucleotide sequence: TGTGCCAGTAGCGCTAATCAGAGCACTGAAGCTTTCTTT. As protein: CASSANQSTEAFF.

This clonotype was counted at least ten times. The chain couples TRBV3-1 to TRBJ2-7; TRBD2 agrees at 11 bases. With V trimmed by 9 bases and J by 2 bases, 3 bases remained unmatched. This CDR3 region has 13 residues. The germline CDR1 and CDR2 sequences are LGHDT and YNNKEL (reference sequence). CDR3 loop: CASTSGRTYEQYF. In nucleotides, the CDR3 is TGTGCCAGTACTAGCGGGAGAACCTACGAGCAGTACTTC.

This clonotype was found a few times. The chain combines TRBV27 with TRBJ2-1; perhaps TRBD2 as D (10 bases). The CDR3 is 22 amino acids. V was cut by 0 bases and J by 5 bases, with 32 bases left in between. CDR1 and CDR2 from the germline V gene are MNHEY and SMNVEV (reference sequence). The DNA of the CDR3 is TGTGCCAGCAGTTTATCGGCGGACAGGGGTGGAAGTATGAGCGGGAGGGACAATGAGCAGTTCTTC. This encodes CASSLSADRGGSMSGRDNEQFF.

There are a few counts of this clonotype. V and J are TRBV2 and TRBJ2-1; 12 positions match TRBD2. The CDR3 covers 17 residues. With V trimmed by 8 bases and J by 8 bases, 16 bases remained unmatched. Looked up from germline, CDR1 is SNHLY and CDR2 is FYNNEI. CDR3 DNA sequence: TGTGCCAGCTCCAGTGAGGGGCTAGCGGGAGGGCCACATGAGCAGTTCTTC. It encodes CASSSEGLAGGPHEQFF.